The TCR beta chain under discussion was sequenced for a study of blood T cells in healthy people across ages. This CDR3 contains 17 residues. Trimming left V 4 bases short and J 0 bases short, with 18 bases between. The germline V gene has CDR1 SEHNR and CDR2 FQNEAQ (reference sequence). A sample-barcoded 5' primer and a J-beta primer mix were used in a second PCR of roughly 6 to 11 cycles. Every sample returned 2.5 million or more CDR3-containing paired-end reads. TCRdb re-analysed the 5' RACE reads in MiXCR, keeping a single row per CDR3 protein. The table shows some 1,500,000 distinct CDR3 sequences, with 40% to 45% occurring only once. Whole-study findings and limits: Unsorted PBMC input precluded a conclusive naive versus antigen-experienced comparison. Strong correlation linked observed beta diversity and percent naive T cells.

With regard to this clonotype: Its specificity is not known.

V is TRBV7-9 and J is TRBJ2-5, with D possibly matching TRBD2 (5 bases). The sequencing sample was made of blood. This receptor was obtained from a young woman in good health. CDR3 coding DNA: TGTGCCAGCAGCTCACCCTGGACTGGAAAGTACCAAGAGACCCAGTACTTC. Translation: CASSSPWTGKYQETQYF. The entire variable domain, with the rest obtained from reference TRBV7-9 and TRBJ2-5, is as follows: DTGVSQNPRHKITKRGQNVTFRCDPISEHNRLYWYRQTLGQGPEFLTYFQNEAQLEKSRLLSDRFSAERPKGSFSTLEIQRTEQGDSAMYLCASSSPWTGKYQETQYFGPGTRLLVL.